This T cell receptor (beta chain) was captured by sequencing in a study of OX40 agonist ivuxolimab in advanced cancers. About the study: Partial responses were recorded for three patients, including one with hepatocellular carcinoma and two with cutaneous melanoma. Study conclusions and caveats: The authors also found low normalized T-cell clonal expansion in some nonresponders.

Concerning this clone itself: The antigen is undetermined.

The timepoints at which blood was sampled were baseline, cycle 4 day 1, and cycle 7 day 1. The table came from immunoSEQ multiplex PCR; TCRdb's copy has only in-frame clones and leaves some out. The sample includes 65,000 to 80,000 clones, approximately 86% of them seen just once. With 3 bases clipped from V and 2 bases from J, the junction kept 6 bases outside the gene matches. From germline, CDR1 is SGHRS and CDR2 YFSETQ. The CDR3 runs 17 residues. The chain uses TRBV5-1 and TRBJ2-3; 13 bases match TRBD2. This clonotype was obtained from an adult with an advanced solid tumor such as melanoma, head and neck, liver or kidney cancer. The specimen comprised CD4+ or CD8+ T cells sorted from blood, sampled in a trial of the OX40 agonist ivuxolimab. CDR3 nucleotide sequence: TGCGCCAGCAGCTCGCGACTAGCGGGGGGATTCACAGATACGCAGTATTTT. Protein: CASSSRLAGGFTDTQYF.